These T cell receptor beta chains were read from a single sample in a study of cytomegalovirus exposure and HLA in healthy donors. The protocol was immunoSEQ multiplex PCR, while the TCRdb copy is restricted to in-frame clones and leaves out a portion. The table shows 150,000 to 200,000 clones, with about 75% occurring only once. What was sequenced was PBMCs. These receptors were collected from a woman in her forties or fifties in good health and CMV-seropositive. The CDR3 runs from the conserved cysteine through the conserved F or W.

J | V | CDR3
TRBJ1-2 | TRBV5-6 | CASSSQGPSNYGYTF
TRBJ2-2 | TRBV6-5 | CASSYPPRQNGELFF
TRBJ2-1 | TRBV7-9 | CASSLALAGGPIDNEQFF
TRBJ2-7 | TRBV9 | CASSVVSLAGGDEQYF
TRBJ2-7 | TRBV7-9 | CASSLGQRNEQYF
TRBJ2-7 | TRBV7-9 | CASSLGRVSYEQYF
TRBJ2-3 | TRBV7-3 | CASSLGADTQYF
TRBJ2-7 | TRBV6-5 | CACQYRGGSYEQYF
TRBJ1-5 | TRBV19 | CASSPAGYNQPQHF
TRBJ2-1 | TRBV6-5 | CASSYLRVAGDEQFF
TRBJ1-5 | TRBV6-5 | CASSFRGNQPQHF
TRBJ2-3 | TRBV4-3 | CASSQDIPSGGAGTDTQYF
TRBJ2-5 | TRBV30 | CAWSVLGEQYF
TRBJ2-7 | TRBV4-3 | CASSQGLALFSYEQYF
TRBJ1-2 | TRBV19 | CASSITGDYGYTF
TRBJ2-2 | TRBV7-3 | CASSLRLAGAGELFF
TRBJ2-1 | TRBV5-1 | CASSLGDRYNEQFF
TRBJ2-7 | TRBV27 | CASSSRGDEQYF
TRBJ1-5 | TRBV2 | CASSEVGAYQPQHF
TRBJ2-5 | TRBV4-3 | CASSPSGGTAQETQYF
TRBJ2-7 | TRBV10-3 | CAISGGGSYEQYF
TRBJ2-1 | TRBV18 | CASSPRRDHEQFF
TRBJ2-7 | TRBV19 | CASSRGLAYEQYF
TRBJ2-5 | TRBV27 | CASSSWGRGETQYF
TRBJ2-3 | TRBV7-2 | CASSLARQPPSTDTQYF
TRBJ2-7 | TRBV6-1 | CASSSGTNYEQYF
TRBJ1-1 | TRBV7-9 | CASSLQGNTEAFF
TRBJ2-3 | TRBV10-3 | CAIKRTPSGSTDTQYF
TRBJ2-7 | TRBV5-1 | CASSPLQIPGHEQYF
TRBJ2-3 | TRBV29-1 | CSVVVTGTTDTQYF
TRBJ2-1 | TRBV10-3 | CAISDTAGDLNEQFF
TRBJ1-1 | TRBV27 | CASRAATGVTFF
TRBJ1-5 | TRBV27 | CASSQLDQPQHF
TRBJ2-5 | TRBV19 | CASRPPGGQETQYF
TRBJ1-2 | TRBV7-8 | CASSFMTGLINYGYTF
TRBJ1-5 | TRBV5-8 | CASSRGGARIDQPQHF
TRBJ1-1 | TRBV28 | CASSKYQGSHTEAFF
TRBJ1-4 | TRBV7-9 | CASTPTRDSQFNEKLFF
TRBJ2-7 | TRBV28 | CASSLEEGKQYF
TRBJ1-5 | TRBV7-8 | CASSPYRGLENQPQHF
TRBJ1-2 | TRBV2 | CLTATGLNYGYTF
TRBJ2-3 | TRBV5-6 | CASSFRMLRLGTDTQYF
TRBJ2-7 | TRBV18 | CASSPPGSSPTKQYF